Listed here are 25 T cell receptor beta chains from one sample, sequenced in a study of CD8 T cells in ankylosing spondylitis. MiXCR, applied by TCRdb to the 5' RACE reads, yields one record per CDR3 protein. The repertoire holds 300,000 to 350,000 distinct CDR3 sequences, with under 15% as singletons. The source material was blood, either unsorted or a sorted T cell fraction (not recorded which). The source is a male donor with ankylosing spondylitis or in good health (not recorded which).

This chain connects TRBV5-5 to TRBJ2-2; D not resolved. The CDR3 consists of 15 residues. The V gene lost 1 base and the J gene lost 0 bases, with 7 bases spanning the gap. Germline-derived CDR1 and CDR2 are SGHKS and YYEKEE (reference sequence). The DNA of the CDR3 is TGTGCCAGCAGCTTGCAGAGTTCGAACACCGGGGAGCTGTTTTTT. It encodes CASSLQSSNTGELFF. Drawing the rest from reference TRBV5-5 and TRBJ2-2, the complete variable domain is DAGVTQSPTHLIKTRGQQVTLRCSPISGHKSVSWYQQVLGQGPQFIFQYYEKEERGRGNFPDRFSARQFPNYSSELNVNALLLGDSALYLCASSLQSSNTGELFFGEGSRLTVL.

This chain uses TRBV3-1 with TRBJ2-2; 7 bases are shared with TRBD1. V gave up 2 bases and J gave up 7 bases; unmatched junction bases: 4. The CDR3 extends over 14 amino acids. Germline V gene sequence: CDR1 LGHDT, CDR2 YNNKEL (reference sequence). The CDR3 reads CASSQTGAVGELFF. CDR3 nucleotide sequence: TGTGCCAGCAGCCAAACAGGGGCCGTCGGGGAGCTGTTTTTT.

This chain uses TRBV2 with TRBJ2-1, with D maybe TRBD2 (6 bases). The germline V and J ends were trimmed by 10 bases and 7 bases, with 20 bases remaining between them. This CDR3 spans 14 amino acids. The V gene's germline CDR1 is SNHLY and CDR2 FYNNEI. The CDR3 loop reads CATGDGRGLNEQFF. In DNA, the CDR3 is TGTGCCACGGGAGACGGACGGGGGTTAAATGAGCAGTTCTTC. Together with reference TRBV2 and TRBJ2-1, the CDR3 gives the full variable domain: EPEVTQTPSHQVTQMGQEVILRCVPISNHLYFYWYRQILGQKVEFLVSFYNNEISEKSEIFDDQFSVERPDGSNFTLKIRSTKLEDSAMYFCATGDGRGLNEQFFGPGTRLTVL.

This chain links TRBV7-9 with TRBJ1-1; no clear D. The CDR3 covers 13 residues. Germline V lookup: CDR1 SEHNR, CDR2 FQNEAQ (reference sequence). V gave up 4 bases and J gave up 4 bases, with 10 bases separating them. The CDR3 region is CASSYILGTEAFF. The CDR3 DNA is TGTGCCAGCAGCTACATCCTAGGCACTGAAGCTTTCTTT.

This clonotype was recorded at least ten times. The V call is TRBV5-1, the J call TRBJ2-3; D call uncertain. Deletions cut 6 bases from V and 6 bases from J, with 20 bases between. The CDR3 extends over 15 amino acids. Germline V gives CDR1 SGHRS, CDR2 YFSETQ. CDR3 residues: CASTPGPPKADTQYF. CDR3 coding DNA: TGCGCCAGCACTCCGGGCCCCCCTAAAGCGGATACGCAGTATTTT.

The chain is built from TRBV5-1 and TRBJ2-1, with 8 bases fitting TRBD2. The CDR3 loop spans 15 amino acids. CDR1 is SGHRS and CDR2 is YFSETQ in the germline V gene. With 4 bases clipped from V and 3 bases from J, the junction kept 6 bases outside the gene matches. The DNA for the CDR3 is TGCGCCAGCAGCCCGAGCGGGGGACTCTACAATGAGCAGTTCTTC. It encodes CASSPSGGLYNEQFF.

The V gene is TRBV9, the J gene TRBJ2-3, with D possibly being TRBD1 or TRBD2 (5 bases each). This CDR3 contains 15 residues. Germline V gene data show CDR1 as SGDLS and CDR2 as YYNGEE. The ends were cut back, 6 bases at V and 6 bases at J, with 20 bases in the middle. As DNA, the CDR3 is TGTGCCAGCAACCACCCCCGGGACCCTGCGGATACGCAGTATTTT. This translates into CASNHPRDPADTQYF.

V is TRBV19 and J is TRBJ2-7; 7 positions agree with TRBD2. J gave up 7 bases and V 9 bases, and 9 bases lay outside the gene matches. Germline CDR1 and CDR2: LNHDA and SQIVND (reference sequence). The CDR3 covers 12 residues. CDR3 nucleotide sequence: TGTGCCAGAGTAAAGCTAGCGGAAGAGCAGTACTTC. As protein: CARVKLAEEQYF.

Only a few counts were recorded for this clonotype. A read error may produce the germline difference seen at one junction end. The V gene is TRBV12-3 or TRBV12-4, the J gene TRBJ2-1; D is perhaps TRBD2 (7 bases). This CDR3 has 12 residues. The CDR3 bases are TGCGCCAGCACCCAGGGGCTAGCGGTCGAGTTCTTC. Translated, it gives CASTQGLAVEFF.

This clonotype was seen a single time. The CDR3 loop is CASSPQWGTGNTGELFF. DNA of the CDR3: TGTGCCAGCAGTCCCCAGTGGGGGACAGGGAACACCGGGGAGCTGTTTTTT. The rearrangement uses TRBV12-3 or TRBV12-4 and TRBJ2-2; 8 nucleotides align to TRBD1. This CDR3 contains 17 residues. Losses at the gene ends were 5 bases for V and 1 base for J; bases not matched to a gene: 9.

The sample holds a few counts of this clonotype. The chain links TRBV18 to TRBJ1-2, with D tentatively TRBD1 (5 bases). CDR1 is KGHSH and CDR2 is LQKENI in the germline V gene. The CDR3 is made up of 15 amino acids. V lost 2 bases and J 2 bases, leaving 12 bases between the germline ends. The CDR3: CASSPGAQANYGYTF. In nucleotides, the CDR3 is TGTGCCAGCTCACCAGGGGCACAGGCAAACTATGGCTACACCTTC.

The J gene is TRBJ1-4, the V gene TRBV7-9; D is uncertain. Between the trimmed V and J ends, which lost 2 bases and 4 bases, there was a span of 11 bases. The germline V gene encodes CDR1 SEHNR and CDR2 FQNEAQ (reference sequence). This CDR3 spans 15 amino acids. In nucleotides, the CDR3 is TGTGCCAGCAGCTTACTAGCCGGCCTTAATGAAAAACTGTTTTTT. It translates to CASSLLAGLNEKLFF.

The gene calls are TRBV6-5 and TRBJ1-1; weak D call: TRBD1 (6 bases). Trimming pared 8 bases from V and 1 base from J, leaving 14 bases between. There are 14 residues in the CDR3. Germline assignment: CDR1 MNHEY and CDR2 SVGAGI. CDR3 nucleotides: TGTGCCAGCGTATACGGACAGTCGAACACTGAAGCTTTCTTT. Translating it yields CASVYGQSNTEAFF.

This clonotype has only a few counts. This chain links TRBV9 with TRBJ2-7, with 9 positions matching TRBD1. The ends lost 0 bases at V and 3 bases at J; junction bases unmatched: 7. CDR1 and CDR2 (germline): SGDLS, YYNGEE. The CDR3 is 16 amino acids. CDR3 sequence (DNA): TGTGCCAGCAGCGTAGGGGGGGACAGGGAGAGCTACGAGCAGTACTTC. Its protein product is CASSVGGDRESYEQYF.

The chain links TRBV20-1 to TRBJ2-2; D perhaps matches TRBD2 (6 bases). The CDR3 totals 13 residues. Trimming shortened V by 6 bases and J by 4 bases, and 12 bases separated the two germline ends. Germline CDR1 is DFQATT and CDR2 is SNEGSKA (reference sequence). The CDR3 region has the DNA TGCAGTGCCCGGGTGGAGGGCACCGGGGAGCTGTTTTTT. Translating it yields CSARVEGTGELFF.

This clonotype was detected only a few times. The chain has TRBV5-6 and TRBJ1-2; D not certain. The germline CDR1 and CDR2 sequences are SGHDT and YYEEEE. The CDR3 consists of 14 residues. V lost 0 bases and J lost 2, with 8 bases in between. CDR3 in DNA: TGTGCCAGCAGCTTGGTGCAGGTCAACTATGGCTACACCTTC. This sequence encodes CASSLVQVNYGYTF.

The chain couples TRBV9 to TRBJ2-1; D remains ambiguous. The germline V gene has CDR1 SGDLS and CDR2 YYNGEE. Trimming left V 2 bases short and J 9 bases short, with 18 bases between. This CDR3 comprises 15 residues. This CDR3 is CASSVTDLRAGEQFF. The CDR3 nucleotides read TGTGCCAGCAGCGTCACTGACCTCCGGGCAGGTGAGCAGTTCTTC.

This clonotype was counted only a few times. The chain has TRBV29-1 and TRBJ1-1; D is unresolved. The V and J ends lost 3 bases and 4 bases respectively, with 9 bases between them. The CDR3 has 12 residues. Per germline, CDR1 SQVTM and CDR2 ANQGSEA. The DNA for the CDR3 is TGCAGCGTTGAGGGGTACGGCACTGAAGCTTTCTTT. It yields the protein CSVEGYGTEAFF.

The CDR3 coding sequence is TGTGCCAGCAGCTTGAGACAAGCGAGCGATACGCAGTATTTT. As protein: CASSLRQASDTQYF. The V and J genes are TRBV5-5 and TRBJ2-3; D is uncertain. CDR3 length: 14 residues. CDR1 is SGHKS and CDR2 is YYEKEE in the germline V gene (reference sequence). V lost 1 base and J 6 bases, leaving 12 bases between the germline ends.

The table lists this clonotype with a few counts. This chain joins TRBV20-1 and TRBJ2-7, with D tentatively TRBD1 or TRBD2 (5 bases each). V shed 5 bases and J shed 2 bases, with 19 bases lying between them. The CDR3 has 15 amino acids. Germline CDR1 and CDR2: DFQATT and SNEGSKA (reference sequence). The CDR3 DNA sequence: TGCAGTGCTCACAGGACGTCCAGGGAGCCCTACGAGCAGTACTTC. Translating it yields CSAHRTSREPYEQYF.

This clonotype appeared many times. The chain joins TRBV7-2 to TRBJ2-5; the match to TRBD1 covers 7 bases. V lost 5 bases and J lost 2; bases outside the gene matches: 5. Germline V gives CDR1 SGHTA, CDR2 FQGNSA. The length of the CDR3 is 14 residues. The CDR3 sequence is CASSPGGRQETQYF. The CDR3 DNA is TGTGCCAGCAGCCCAGGGGGTCGGCAAGAGACCCAGTACTTC.

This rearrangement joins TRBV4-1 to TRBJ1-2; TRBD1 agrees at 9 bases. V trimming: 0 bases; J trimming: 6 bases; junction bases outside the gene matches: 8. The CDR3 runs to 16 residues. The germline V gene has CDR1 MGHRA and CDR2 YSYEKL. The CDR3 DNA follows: TGCGCCAGCAGCCAAGATACGGGACAGGGATTAGATGGCTACACCTTC. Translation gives CASSQDTGQGLDGYTF.

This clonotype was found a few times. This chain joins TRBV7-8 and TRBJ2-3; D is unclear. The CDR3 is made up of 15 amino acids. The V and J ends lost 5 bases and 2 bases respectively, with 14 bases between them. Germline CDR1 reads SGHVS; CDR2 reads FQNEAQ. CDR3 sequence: CASSPTLRPTDTQYF. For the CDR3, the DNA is TGTGCCAGCAGCCCCACCCTCAGACCCACAGATACGCAGTATTTT.

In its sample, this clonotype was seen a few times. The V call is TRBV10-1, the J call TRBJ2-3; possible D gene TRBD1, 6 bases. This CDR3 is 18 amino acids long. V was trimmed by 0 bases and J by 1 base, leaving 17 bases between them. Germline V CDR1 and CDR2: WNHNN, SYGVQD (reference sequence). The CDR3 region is CASSESRAGATGTDTQYF. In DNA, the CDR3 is TGCGCCAGCAGTGAGTCGAGGGCAGGGGCGACGGGCACAGATACGCAGTATTTT.

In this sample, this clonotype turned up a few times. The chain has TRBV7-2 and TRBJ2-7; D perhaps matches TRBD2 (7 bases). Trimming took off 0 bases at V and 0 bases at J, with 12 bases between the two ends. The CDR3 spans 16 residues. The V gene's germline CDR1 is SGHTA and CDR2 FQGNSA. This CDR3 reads CASSLANAGASYEQYF. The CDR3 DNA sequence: TGTGCCAGCAGCTTAGCTAATGCGGGGGCCTCCTACGAGCAGTACTTC.